These T cell receptor beta chains were read from a single sample in a study of shared T cell receptors in the human thymus. Here immunoSEQ multiplex PCR was the method, and the copy in TCRdb shows in-frame clones only, minus some. This table holds roughly 660,000 clones, around nine tenths found once. This sample also belongs to another study, concerning human thymus T cells.

Material for sequencing was thymocytes. These receptor sequences come from a boy less than two years old with a congenital heart defect. CDR3s include the opening cysteine and the closing phenylalanine or tryptophan. The D gene is left open where the match is weak. Clone size is stated in some rows and not others, as once, few, many or a class when expanded.

CDR3 protein | CDR3 DNA | clone size | J gene | CDR3 length | D gene | V gene
CASSDRGRYGYTF | TGTGCCAGCAGCGACAGGGGTCGGTATGGCTACACCTTC | few | TRBJ1-2 | 13 | TRBD1 | TRBV14
CATNPDRGRDGYTF | TGTGCCACCAACCCGGACAGGGGCCGAGATGGCTACACCTTC | . | TRBJ1-2 | 14 | TRBD1 | TRBV15
CASSLARGYGYTF | TGTGCCAGCAGCTTGGCAAGGGGGTACGGCTACACCTTC | . | TRBJ1-2 | 13 | . | TRBV5-4
CSVEGQGRETQYF | TGCAGCGTTGAAGGACAGGGTAGGGAGACCCAGTACTTC | . | TRBJ2-5 | 13 | TRBD1 | TRBV29-1
CASSPPMTGLASGNTIYF | TGTGCCAGCTCACCACCGATGACAGGCCTAGCATCTGGAAACACCATATATTTT | . | TRBJ1-3 | 18 | . | TRBV18
CATSRDKPRTSLAGELFF | TGTGCCACCAGCAGAGATAAGCCCCGGACTAGTCTTGCCGGGGAGCTGTTTTTT | . | TRBJ2-2 | 18 | TRBD2 | TRBV15
CASGRTGFYEQYF | TGTGCCAGCGGCCGGACAGGCTTCTACGAGCAGTACTTC | . | TRBJ2-7 | 13 | TRBD1 | TRBV11-3
CASSVQGAKPPNYGYTF | TGTGCCAGCAGCGTACAGGGGGCGAAGCCCCCTAACTATGGCTACACCTTC | . | TRBJ1-2 | 17 | TRBD1 | TRBV11-3
CASSFRQGAPYEQYF | TGTGCCAGCAGTTTTCGACAGGGGGCCCCCTACGAGCAGTACTTC | . | TRBJ2-7 | 15 | TRBD1 | TRBV27
CASSLVSLSQVSGNTIYF | TGTGCCAGCAGCTTAGTCTCCCTCTCACAGGTCTCTGGAAACACCATATATTTT | few | TRBJ1-3 | 18 | . | TRBV11-2
CASSQGRARGSDTQYF | TGCGCCAGCAGCCAAGGTCGGGCACGGGGGTCAGATACGCAGTATTTT | . | TRBJ2-3 | 16 | . | TRBV4-3
CASSPQAIAVTTDTQYF | TGTGCCAGCAGTCCCCAAGCCATAGCGGTCACCACAGATACGCAGTATTTT | . | TRBJ2-3 | 17 | . | TRBV27
CASSRGGLYYGYTF | TGTGCCAGCAGTAGGGGTGGGCTATACTATGGCTACACCTTC | . | TRBJ1-2 | 14 | . | TRBV6-1
CASSELSQGEYGNTEAFF | TGTGCCAGCAGTGAACTATCACAGGGGGAGTATGGGAACACTGAAGCTTTCTTT | . | TRBJ1-1 | 18 | TRBD1 | TRBV6-1
CASSGTGRGVMNTEAFF | TGTGCCAGCAGTGGGACAGGGAGGGGGGTCATGAACACTGAAGCTTTCTTT | . | TRBJ1-1 | 17 | TRBD1 | TRBV25-1
CATSRYDSSGANVLTF | TGTGCCACCAGCAGGTATGACAGCTCTGGGGCCAACGTCCTGACTTTC | . | TRBJ2-6 | 16 | . | TRBV15
CASSRPGVAYGYTF | TGTGCCAGCAGTCGCCCGGGGGTGGCGTACGGCTACACCTTC | . | TRBJ1-2 | 14 | . | TRBV6-1
CASSLVAGTGGGYEQYF | TGTGCCAGCAGCTTAGTGGCCGGGACAGGGGGCGGCTACGAGCAGTACTTC | . | TRBJ2-7 | 17 | TRBD1 | TRBV7-9
CASRHEASSPSYNEQFF | TGTGCCAGTAGACACGAGGCCTCGTCTCCCTCCTACAATGAGCAGTTCTTC | few | TRBJ2-1 | 17 | . | TRBV19
CASSFRAGGPDEQFF | TGTGCCAGCAGCTTCCGGGCGGGAGGGCCTGATGAGCAGTTCTTC | once | TRBJ2-1 | 15 | TRBD2 | TRBV13
CASREGIRWGDNEQFF | TGTGCCAGCAGGGAGGGGATACGGTGGGGAGACAATGAGCAGTTCTTC | . | TRBJ2-1 | 16 | . | TRBV5-5
CASSGREDTEAFF | TGTGCCAGCAGCGGTAGGGAGGACACTGAAGCTTTCTTT | . | TRBJ1-1 | 13 | . | TRBV11-2
CASSVEGNEQFF | TGTGCCAGCAGCGTAGAGGGGAATGAGCAGTTCTTC | . | TRBJ2-1 | 12 | . | TRBV9
CASSQFFRGEANAGELFF | TGCGCCAGCAGCCAATTTTTTAGGGGCGAGGCTAATGCCGGGGAGCTGTTTTTT | . | TRBJ2-2 | 18 | . | TRBV4-1
CAWSTPGSPEAFF | TGTGCCTGGAGTACCCCAGGATCCCCTGAAGCTTTCTTT | . | TRBJ1-1 | 13 | . | TRBV30
CASSQEGSGTGGNYGTDTQYF | TGCGCCAGCAGCCAAGAGGGATCCGGGACAGGGGGCAACTACGGCACAGATACGCAGTATTTT | once | TRBJ2-3 | 21 | TRBD1 | TRBV4-1
CAWSPRQRPYEQYF | TGTGCCTGGAGCCCCCGACAGCGACCTTACGAGCAGTACTTC | . | TRBJ2-7 | 14 | . | TRBV30
CASSDGGQGNTGELFF | TGTGCCAGCAGTGATGGAGGGCAGGGGAACACCGGGGAGCTGTTTTTT | . | TRBJ2-2 | 16 | . | TRBV25-1
CASSSWRGQGIEKLFF | TGTGCCAGCAGCTCTTGGCGTGGACAGGGGATCGAAAAACTGTTTTTT | . | TRBJ1-4 | 16 | TRBD1 | TRBV11-2
CASSLGASSYEQYF | TGTGCCAGCAGCTTAGGAGCGAGCTCCTACGAGCAGTACTTC | . | TRBJ2-7 | 14 | . | TRBV7-9
CASSHHRAPYGYTF | TGTGCCAGCAGCCATCACAGGGCCCCCTATGGCTACACCTTC | . | TRBJ1-2 | 14 | . | TRBV14
CASSQETALRGNEKLFF | TGCGCCAGCAGCCAAGAGACGGCATTAAGGGGTAATGAAAAACTGTTTTTT | . | TRBJ1-4 | 17 | . | TRBV4-3
CASSQATGTPLDPNYGYTF | TGCGCCAGCAGCCAAGCTACCGGGACTCCACTTGACCCCAACTATGGCTACACCTTC | . | TRBJ1-2 | 19 | . | TRBV4-1
CASSPGGVVSNEQFF | TGTGCCAGTAGCCCCGGGGGAGTAGTTAGCAATGAGCAGTTCTTC | few | TRBJ2-1 | 15 | . | TRBV19
CASSPHKTRQETQYF | TGCGCCAGCAGCCCCCACAAGACTCGGCAAGAGACCCAGTACTTC | . | TRBJ2-5 | 15 | . | TRBV4-1
CASSPPRKAGGPADEQYF | TGTGCCAGCTCACCACCTCGGAAAGCGGGAGGGCCGGCCGACGAGCAGTACTTC | . | TRBJ2-7 | 18 | TRBD2 | TRBV18
CASSLNGRETQYF | TGTGCCAGCAGCCTGAACGGGAGAGAGACCCAGTACTTC | few | TRBJ2-5 | 13 | . | TRBV4-2
CATSREVAAIRYEQFF | TGTGCCACCAGCAGAGAAGTAGCGGCCATACGATATGAGCAGTTCTTC | . | TRBJ2-1 | 16 | . | TRBV15
CASSCRAGSDTQYF | TGTGCCAGCAGCTGCCGAGCCGGGAGTGATACGCAGTATTTT | . | TRBJ2-3 | 14 | . | TRBV5-4
CASSYVAGAYQETQYF | TGCGCCAGCAGCTACGTGGCAGGGGCGTACCAAGAGACCCAGTACTTC | . | TRBJ2-5 | 16 | . | TRBV4-1
CASSDQGSGGELFF | TGTGCCAGCAGTGACCAGGGGAGCGGCGGGGAGCTGTTTTTT | once | TRBJ2-2 | 14 | . | TRBV25-1
CASSFRDRVYETQYF | TGTGCCAGCAGCTTTAGGGACAGGGTTTATGAGACCCAGTACTTC | once | TRBJ2-5 | 15 | TRBD1 | TRBV11-2
CASSSRQGGATGELFF | TGTGCCAGCAGTTCAAGACAGGGGGGTGCCACCGGGGAGCTGTTTTTT | . | TRBJ2-2 | 16 | TRBD1 | TRBV27
CASSLVAGPPDTQYF | TGTGCCAGCAGCTTAGTGGCGGGGCCGCCAGATACGCAGTATTTT | . | TRBJ2-3 | 15 | . | TRBV7-2
CASSGLAKNIQYF | TGTGCCAGCTCAGGCCTAGCCAAAAACATTCAGTACTTC | . | TRBJ2-4 | 13 | . | TRBV18